The entry that follows covers one T cell receptor (beta chain) sequence. Its antigen is unknown. The sample comes from a study of CD8 T cells in ankylosing spondylitis. V was pared by 4 bases and J by 5 bases, with 4 bases of the junction left unmatched. Germline assignment: CDR1 MDHEN and CDR2 SYDVKM. This CDR3 spans 13 amino acids. Findings of the study overall: Reportedly, significant enrichment of disease-linked clones occurred in matched ankylosing spondylitis synovial fluid. In reactive arthritis synovial fluid and blood, some motif variants had been reported before. A TCR beta motif of under ten highly homologous variants seemed to mark ankylosing spondylitis blood. Disease-linked clones bore a CD8+ phenotype and were relatively rare in peripheral blood.

Construction of TCR beta libraries was performed using quantitative 5'-RACE with molecular barcodes. TCRdb re-called the 5' RACE reads through MiXCR, storing one row per CDR3 protein. The table lists about 400,000 distinct CDR3 sequences, approximately 20% of them singletons. The sequencing sample was made of blood, either unsorted or a sorted T cell fraction (not recorded which). This TCR derives from a male donor with ankylosing spondylitis. V and J are TRBV28 and TRBJ1-2; 7 nucleotides line up with TRBD1. The CDR3 coding sequence is TGTGCCAGCAGTTCCGGGACAGAATATGGCTACACCTTC. Protein: CASSSGTEYGYTF.